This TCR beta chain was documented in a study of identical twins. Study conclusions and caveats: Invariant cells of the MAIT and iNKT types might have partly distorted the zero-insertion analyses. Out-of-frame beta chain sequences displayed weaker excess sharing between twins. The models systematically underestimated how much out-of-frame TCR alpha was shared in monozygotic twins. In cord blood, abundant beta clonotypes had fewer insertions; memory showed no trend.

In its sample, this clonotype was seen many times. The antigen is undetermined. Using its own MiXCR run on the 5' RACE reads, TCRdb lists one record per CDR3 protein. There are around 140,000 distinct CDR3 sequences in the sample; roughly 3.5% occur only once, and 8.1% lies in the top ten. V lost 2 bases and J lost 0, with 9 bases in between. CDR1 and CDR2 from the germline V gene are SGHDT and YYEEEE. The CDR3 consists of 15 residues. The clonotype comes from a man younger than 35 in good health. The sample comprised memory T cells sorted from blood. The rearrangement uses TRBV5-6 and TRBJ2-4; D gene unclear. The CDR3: CASSLTALAKNIQYF. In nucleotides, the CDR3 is TGTGCCAGCAGCTTAACGGCCTTAGCCAAAAACATTCAGTACTTC.